This TCR beta chain originates from a study of T-cell memory formation after mild COVID-19. About the study: TCR clusters largely stayed donor specific. Whole-study findings and limits: CD4/CD8 balance characterized clones contracting day 15 to 85, and CD4+ skew characterized later expanders. Contracting CD8+ clones were enriched in EMRA, CD4+ mainly in CM and EM.

Researchers used 5'RACE with constant-segment primers to make TCR alpha and TCR beta cDNA libraries that carry sample barcodes and UMIs. A single record per CDR3 protein comes from TCRdb applying MiXCR to the 5' RACE reads. The sample has approximately 560,000 distinct CDR3 sequences, around 15% seen once; the top ten hold around 7.8%. Comments on this clonotype: Its specificity is unknown.

Per germline, CDR1 LGHDT and CDR2 YNNKEL (reference sequence). CDR3 length equals 15 residues. The V end lost 4 bases, the J end lost 6 bases, and 16 bases lay between the germline ends. The V and J genes are TRBV3-1 and TRBJ2-1; D is unresolved. Sequenced: PBMCs or a T cell subset sorted from them (not recorded which). This sequence originates from an adult woman who had mild COVID-19 (a few samples of this study predate the infection). Cell type and time point are not known. The CDR3, as DNA: TGTGCCAGCAGCCCCCGACTCCTTAAGGCCAATGAGCAGTTCTTC. This gives the protein CASSPRLLKANEQFF.